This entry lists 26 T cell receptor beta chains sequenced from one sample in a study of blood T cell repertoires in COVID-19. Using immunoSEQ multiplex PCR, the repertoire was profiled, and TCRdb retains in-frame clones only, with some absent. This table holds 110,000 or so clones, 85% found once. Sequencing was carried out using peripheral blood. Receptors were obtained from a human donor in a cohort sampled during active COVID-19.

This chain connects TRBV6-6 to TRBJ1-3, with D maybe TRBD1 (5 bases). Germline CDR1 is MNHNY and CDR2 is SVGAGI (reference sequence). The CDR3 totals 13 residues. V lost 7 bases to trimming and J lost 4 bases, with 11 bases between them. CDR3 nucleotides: TGTGCCAGCATCCAGGGTGGAGGAAACACCATATATTTT. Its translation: CASIQGGGNTIYF.

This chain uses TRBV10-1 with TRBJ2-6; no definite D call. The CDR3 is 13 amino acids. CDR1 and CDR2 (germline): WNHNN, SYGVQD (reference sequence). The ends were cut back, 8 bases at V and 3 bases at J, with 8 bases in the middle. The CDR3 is CASGNYGANVLTF. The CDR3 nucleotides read TGCGCCAGCGGCAATTATGGGGCCAACGTCCTGACTTTC.

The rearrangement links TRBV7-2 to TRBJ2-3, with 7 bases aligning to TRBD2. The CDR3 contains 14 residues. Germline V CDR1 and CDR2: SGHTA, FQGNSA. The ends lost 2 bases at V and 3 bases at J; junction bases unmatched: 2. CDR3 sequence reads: CASSLTSATDTQYF. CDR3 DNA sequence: TGTGCCAGCAGCTTAACTAGCGCGACAGATACGCAGTATTTT. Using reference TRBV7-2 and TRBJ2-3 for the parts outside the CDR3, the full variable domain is GAGVSQSPSNKVTEKGKDVELRCDPISGHTALYWYRQSLGQGLEFLIYFQGNSAPDKSGLPSDRFSAERTGGSVSTLTIQRTQQEDSAVYLCASSLTSATDTQYFGPGTRLTVL.

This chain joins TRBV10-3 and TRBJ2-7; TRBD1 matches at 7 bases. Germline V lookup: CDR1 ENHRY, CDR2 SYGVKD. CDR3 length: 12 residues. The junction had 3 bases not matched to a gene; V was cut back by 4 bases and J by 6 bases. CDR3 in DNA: TGTGCCATCAGTGTAGGGGGCCTCGAGCAGTACTTC. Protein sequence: CAISVGGLEQYF.

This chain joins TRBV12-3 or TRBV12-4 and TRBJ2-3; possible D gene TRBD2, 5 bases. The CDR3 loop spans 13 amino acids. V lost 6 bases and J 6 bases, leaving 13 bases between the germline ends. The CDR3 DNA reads TGTGCCAGCAGCCGAGGGTATCGGGATACGCAGTATTTT. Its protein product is CASSRGYRDTQYF.

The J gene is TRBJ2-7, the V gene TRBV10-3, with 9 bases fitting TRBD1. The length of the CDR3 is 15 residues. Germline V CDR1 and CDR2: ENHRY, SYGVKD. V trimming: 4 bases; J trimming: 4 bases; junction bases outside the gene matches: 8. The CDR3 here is CAISGDRDDGYEQYF. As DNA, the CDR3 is TGTGCCATCAGTGGGGACAGGGATGACGGATACGAGCAGTACTTC.

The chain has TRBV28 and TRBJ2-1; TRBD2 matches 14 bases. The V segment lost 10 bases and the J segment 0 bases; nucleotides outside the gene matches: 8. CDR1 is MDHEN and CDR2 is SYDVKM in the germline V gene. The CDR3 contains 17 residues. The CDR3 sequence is CATDGLAGGGSYNEQFF. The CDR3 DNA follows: TGTGCCACCGACGGACTAGCGGGGGGAGGCTCCTACAATGAGCAGTTCTTC.

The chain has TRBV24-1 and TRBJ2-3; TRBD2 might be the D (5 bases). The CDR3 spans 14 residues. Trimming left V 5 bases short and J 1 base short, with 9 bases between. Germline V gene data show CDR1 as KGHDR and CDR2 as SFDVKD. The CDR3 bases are TGTGCCACCAGTGTAGGACTTGGCACAGATACGCAGTATTTT. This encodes CATSVGLGTDTQYF.

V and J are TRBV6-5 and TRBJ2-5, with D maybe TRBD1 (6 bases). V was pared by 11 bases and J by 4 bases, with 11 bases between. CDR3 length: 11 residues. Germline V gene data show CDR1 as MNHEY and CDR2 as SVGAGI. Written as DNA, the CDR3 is TGTGCCTCCAGGGGCGGAGAGACCCAGTACTTC. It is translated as CASRGGETQYF.

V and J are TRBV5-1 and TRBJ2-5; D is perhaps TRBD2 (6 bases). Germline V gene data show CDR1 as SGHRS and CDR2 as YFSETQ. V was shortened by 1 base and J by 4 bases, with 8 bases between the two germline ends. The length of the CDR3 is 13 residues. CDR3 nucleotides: TGCGCCAGCAGCTTGATGGGAGGAGAGACCCAGTACTTC. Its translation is CASSLMGGETQYF.

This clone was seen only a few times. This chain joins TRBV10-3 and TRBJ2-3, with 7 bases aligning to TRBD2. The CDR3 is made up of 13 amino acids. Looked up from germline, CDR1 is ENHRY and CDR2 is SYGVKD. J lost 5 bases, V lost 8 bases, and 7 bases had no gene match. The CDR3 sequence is CAILGGGLDTQYF. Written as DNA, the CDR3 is TGTGCCATCTTGGGCGGGGGACTAGATACGCAGTATTTT.

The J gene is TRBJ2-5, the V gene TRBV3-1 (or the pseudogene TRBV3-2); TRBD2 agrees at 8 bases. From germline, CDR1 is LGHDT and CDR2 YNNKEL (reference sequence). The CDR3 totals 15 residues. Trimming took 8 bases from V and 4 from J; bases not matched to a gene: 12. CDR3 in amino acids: CASERAGDLGETQYF. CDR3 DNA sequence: TGTGCCAGCGAGAGAGCGGGGGACTTGGGAGAGACCCAGTACTTC.

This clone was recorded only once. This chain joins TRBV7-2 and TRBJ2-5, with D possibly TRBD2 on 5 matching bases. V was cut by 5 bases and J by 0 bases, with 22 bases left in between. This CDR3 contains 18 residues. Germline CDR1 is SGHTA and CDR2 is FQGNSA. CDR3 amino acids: CASSPRRAYGRNQETQYF. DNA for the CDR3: TGTGCCAGCAGCCCCCGGCGGGCCTATGGGCGGAACCAAGAGACCCAGTACTTC. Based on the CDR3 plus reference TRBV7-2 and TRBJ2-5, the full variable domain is GAGVSQSPSNKVTEKGKDVELRCDPISGHTALYWYRQSLGQGLEFLIYFQGNSAPDKSGLPSDRFSAERTGGSVSTLTIQRTQQEDSAVYLCASSPRRAYGRNQETQYFGPGTRLLVL.

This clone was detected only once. CDR3 loop: CAISEGQGDGYTF. CDR3 sequence (DNA): TGTGCCATCAGTGAAGGACAGGGGGACGGCTACACCTTC. The rearrangement links TRBV10-3 to TRBJ1-2, with 10 bases aligning to TRBD1. V dropped 3 bases and J dropped 8; count of bases not matched to a gene: 3. The germline V gene encodes CDR1 ENHRY and CDR2 SYGVKD. CDR3 size: 13 residues.

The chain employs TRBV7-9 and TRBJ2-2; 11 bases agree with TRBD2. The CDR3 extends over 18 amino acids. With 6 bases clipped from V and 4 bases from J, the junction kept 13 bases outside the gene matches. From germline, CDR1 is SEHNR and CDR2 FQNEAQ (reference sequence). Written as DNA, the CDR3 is TGTGCCAGCAGAATGGCTAGCGGGGGGCCTCGTGGCACCGGGGAGCTGTTTTTT. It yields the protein CASRMASGGPRGTGELFF.

CDR3 region: CASSAWVLAGLDEQFF. CDR3 nucleotide sequence: TGTGCCAGCAGTGCGTGGGTACTAGCGGGGCTGGATGAGCAGTTCTTC. The gene calls are TRBV2 and TRBJ2-1, with TRBD2 matching over 10 bases. The CDR3 sequence is 16 residues long. V gave up 4 bases and J gave up 8 bases; unmatched junction bases: 11. Germline CDR1 reads SNHLY; CDR2 reads FYNNEI.

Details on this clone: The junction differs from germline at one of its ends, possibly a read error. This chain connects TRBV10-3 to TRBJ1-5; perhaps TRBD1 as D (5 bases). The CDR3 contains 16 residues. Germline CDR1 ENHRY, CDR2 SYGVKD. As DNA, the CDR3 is TGTGCCAGCAGTGTCCAGGGCCTCGATAGCAATCAGCCCCAGCATTTT. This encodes CASSVQGLDSNQPQHF.

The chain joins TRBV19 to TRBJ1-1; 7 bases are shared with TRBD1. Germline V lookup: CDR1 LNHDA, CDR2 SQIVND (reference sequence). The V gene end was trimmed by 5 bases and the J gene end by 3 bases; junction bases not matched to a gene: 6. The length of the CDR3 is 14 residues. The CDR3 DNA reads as TGTGCCAGTAGTGGTTGGGACAGTTACACTGAAGCTTTCTTT. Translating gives CASSGWDSYTEAFF.

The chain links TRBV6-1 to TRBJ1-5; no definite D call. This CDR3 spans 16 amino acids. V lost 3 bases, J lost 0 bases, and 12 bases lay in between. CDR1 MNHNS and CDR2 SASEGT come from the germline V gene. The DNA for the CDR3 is TGTGCCAGCAGTGATTCATCGGTCTATAGCAATCAGCCCCAGCATTTT. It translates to CASSDSSVYSNQPQHF.

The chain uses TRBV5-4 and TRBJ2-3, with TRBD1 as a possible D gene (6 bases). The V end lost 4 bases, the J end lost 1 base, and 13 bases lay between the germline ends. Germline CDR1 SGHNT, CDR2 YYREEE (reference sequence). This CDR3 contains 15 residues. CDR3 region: CASSPGTRRTDTQYF. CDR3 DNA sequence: TGTGCCAGCAGCCCGGGGACACGTCGCACAGATACGCAGTATTTT.

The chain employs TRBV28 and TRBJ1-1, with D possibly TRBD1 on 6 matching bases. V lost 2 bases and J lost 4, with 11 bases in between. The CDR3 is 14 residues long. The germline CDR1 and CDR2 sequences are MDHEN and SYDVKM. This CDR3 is CASSLRGATTEAFF. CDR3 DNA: TGTGCCAGCAGTTTACGGGGGGCAACCACTGAAGCTTTCTTT.

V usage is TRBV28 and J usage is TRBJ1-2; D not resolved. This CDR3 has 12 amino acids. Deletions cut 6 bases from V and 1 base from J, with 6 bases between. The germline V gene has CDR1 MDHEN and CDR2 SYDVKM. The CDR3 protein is CASRGVNYGYTF. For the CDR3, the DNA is TGTGCCAGCAGGGGCGTTAACTATGGCTACACCTTC.

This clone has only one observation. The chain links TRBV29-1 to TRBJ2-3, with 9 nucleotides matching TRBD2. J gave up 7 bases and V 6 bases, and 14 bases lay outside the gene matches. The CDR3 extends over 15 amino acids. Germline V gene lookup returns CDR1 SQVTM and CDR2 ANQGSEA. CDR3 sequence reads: CSVNSVAGDRHTQYF. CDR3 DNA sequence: TGCAGCGTGAACTCCGTAGCGGGGGATCGCCATACGCAGTATTTT.

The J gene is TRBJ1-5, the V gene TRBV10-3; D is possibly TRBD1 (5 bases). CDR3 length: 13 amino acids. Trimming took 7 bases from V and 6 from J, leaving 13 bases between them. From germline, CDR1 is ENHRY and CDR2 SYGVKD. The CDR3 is CAITEGHSQPQHF. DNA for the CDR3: TGTGCCATCACGGAGGGGCACTCTCAGCCCCAGCATTTT.

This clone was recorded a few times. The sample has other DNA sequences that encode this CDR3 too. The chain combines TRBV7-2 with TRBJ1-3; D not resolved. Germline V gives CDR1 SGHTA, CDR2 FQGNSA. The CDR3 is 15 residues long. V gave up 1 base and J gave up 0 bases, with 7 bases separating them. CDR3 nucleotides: TGTGCCAGCAGCTTAGTGGGCAGCTCTGGAAACACCATATATTTT. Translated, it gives CASSLVGSSGNTIYF.

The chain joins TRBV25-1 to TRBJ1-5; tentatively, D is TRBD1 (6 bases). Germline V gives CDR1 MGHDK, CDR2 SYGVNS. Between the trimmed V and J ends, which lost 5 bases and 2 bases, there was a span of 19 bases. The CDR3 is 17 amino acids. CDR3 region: CASSPGGGSAGNQPQHF. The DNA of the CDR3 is TGTGCCAGCAGTCCGGGGGGGGGCAGCGCTGGCAATCAGCCCCAGCATTTT. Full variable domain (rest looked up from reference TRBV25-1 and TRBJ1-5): EADIYQTPRYLVIGTGKKITLECSQTMGHDKMYWYQQDPGMELHLIHYSYGVNSTEKGDLSSESTVSRIRTEHFPLTLESARPSHTSQYLCASSPGGGSAGNQPQHFGDGTRLSIL.